The clone carrying this T cell receptor (beta chain) was seen a few times. No antigen is known for it. Peripheral blood was drawn, approximately 10 milliliters per donor. This record comes from a study of blood T cells in healthy people across ages. At the level of the study: With template switching, about one barcoded beta molecule was captured per two T cells. Study-wide results and caveats: A strong correlation was found between TCR beta diversity and the percentage of naive T cells.

The second PCR ran roughly 7 to 11 cycles with a sample-barcoded 5' primer and J-beta primers. TCRdb reanalysed the 5' RACE reads using MiXCR and keeps one entry per CDR3 protein. The profile shows almost 300,000 distinct CDR3 sequences, about 25% of them singletons. The CDR3 is 12 residues long. V lost 9 bases, J lost 6 bases, and 13 bases lay in between. The receptor's source is a woman in her 70s in good health. Specimen: blood. The V call is TRBV12-3 or TRBV12-4, the J call TRBJ2-3; D not resolved. In nucleotides, the CDR3 is TGTGCCAGTCGAAGCATCAGGGATACGCAGTATTTT. It is translated as CASRSIRDTQYF.